The rows below give T cell receptor beta chains drawn from one sample of a study of CD8 T cells in ankylosing spondylitis. Each CDR3 protein is one row after TCRdb ran MiXCR on the 5' RACE reads. The sample records hundreds of thousands of distinct CDR3 sequences, about 12% being singletons. The sequenced sample consisted of blood, either unsorted or a sorted T cell fraction (not recorded which). All receptors come from a male donor with ankylosing spondylitis. Each CDR3 is given with its conserved first and last residue. D genes are given only for firm matches. Size tells how often a clone was seen (once, few, many) or the class of an expanded clone, and some rows leave it out.

D,V,J,size,DNA,CDR3
-,TRBV28,TRBJ2-5,-,TGTGCCAGCACGTCGGGCAGAGAAGAGACCCAGTACTTC,CASTSGREETQYF
-,TRBV10-3,TRBJ2-2,-,TGTGCCATCAGTCAAACCGGGGAGCTGTTTTTT,CAISQTGELFF
-,TRBV20-1,TRBJ2-5,many,TGCAGTGCTAGAGATGCCGGGAGAGGCGGAGGGCAGGAGACCCAGTACTTC,CSARDAGRGGGQETQYF
TRBD1,TRBV9,TRBJ1-2,few,TGTGCCAGCAGCGTAGGGATACAGGGGTATGGCTACACCTTC,CASSVGIQGYGYTF
-,TRBV20-1,TRBJ1-4,few,TGCAGTGCTCTTGACCCCCGGGGAAATGAAAAACTGTTTTTT,CSALDPRGNEKLFF
-,TRBV7-8,TRBJ2-7,many,TGTGCCAGCAGCTCGGCGCCCCTCTGGGACGAGCAGTACTTC,CASSSAPLWDEQYF
-,TRBV2,TRBJ1-5,-,TGTGCCAGCAGCGTCGAGGGCCCGCAGCCCCAGCATTTT,CASSVEGPQPQHF
TRBD1,TRBV12-3/TRBV12-4,TRBJ2-7,-,TGTGCCAGCCGGGACGGGACAGGGGTGAGGGAGCAGTACTTC,CASRDGTGVREQYF
-,TRBV20-1,TRBJ2-3,-,TGCAGTGCCGCCGGGGAATTAAGCACAGATACGCAGTATTTT,CSAAGELSTDTQYF
TRBD1,TRBV4-2,TRBJ1-2,-,TGTGCCAGCAGCCACCGACTAGCGGGACAGGCTAACTATGGCTACACCTTC,CASSHRLAGQANYGYTF
-,TRBV7-2,TRBJ1-2,-,TGTGCCAGCAGCGCTATAAACTATGGCTACACCTTC,CASSAINYGYTF
-,TRBV10-3,TRBJ1-2,few,TGTGCCATCAGTGTCGGCGGAATATATGGCTACACCTTC,CAISVGGIYGYTF
TRBD2,TRBV11-2,TRBJ2-2,many,TGTGCCAGCAGCTTACAGGCTAGCGGGAACACCGGGGAGCTGTTTTTT,CASSLQASGNTGELFF
-,TRBV29-1,TRBJ1-4,-,TGCAGCGTTTTGACAGCGCTTAATGAAAAACTGTTTTTT,CSVLTALNEKLFF
-,TRBV7-2,TRBJ2-7,-,TGTGCCAGCAGCCCCCCTAACGGGAGAAATAACGAGCAGTACTTC,CASSPPNGRNNEQYF
-,TRBV28,TRBJ2-1,once,TGTGCCAGCGGCCCGAGGGGGGGACTATACAATGAGCAGTTCTTC,CASGPRGGLYNEQFF
-,TRBV18,TRBJ2-7,-,TGTGCCAGCTCACCGAGGATCCTGAGCTCCTACGAGCAGTACTTC,CASSPRILSSYEQYF
-,TRBV12-3/TRBV12-4,TRBJ1-1,-,TGTGCCAGCAGCCACGGAAACACTGAAGCTTTCTTT,CASSHGNTEAFF
-,TRBV20-1,TRBJ1-4,many,TGCAGTGCGCGGACGGCAACTAATGAAAAACTGTTTTTT,CSARTATNEKLFF
-,TRBV12-3/TRBV12-4,TRBJ1-1,many,TGTGCCAGCAGTTTTGCCTTGGGAGTTACTGAAGCTTTCTTT,CASSFALGVTEAFF
TRBD1,TRBV10-3,TRBJ2-1,-,TGTGCCATCAGTGATGGGACAGGGGGAGAAGGGTACGGGAATGAGCAGTTCTTC,CAISDGTGGEGYGNEQFF
-,TRBV7-2,TRBJ2-1,-,TGTGCCAGCAGCTTAAGTAGCGTTGCCTACAATGAGCAGTTCTTC,CASSLSSVAYNEQFF
-,TRBV5-1,TRBJ2-2,few,TGCGCCAGCAGCCCTTTCGGGGAAACCGGGGAGCTGTTTTTT,CASSPFGETGELFF
TRBD1,TRBV12-3/TRBV12-4,TRBJ2-2,-,TGTGCCAGCAGCCCAAGGGACAGGGGTGCCGGGGAGCTGTTTTTT,CASSPRDRGAGELFF
-,TRBV7-9,TRBJ1-2,-,TGTGCCAGCAGCGTCCTCGGGAGTGGGCATCTTTCAGGCTACACCTTC,CASSVLGSGHLSGYTF
-,TRBV28,TRBJ1-1,-,TGTGCCAGCAGTTTACAGGGGATAAGGGCTGAAGCTTTCTTT,CASSLQGIRAEAFF
-,TRBV30,TRBJ2-7,-,TGTGCCTGGAGTCTGGGTTACTACGAGCAGTACTTC,CAWSLGYYEQYF
TRBD2,TRBV5-5,TRBJ2-5,many,TGTGCCAGCAGCCCCCTTCCAGGGACTAACCAAGAGACCCAGTACTTC,CASSPLPGTNQETQYF
TRBD1,TRBV6-1,TRBJ1-2,many,TGTGCCAGCAGCCGGAACAGGGGTAACAGCTATGGCTACACCTTC,CASSRNRGNSYGYTF
-,TRBV5-1,TRBJ2-3,many,TGCGCCAGCAGCTTGGATGCGAGTAGCACAGATACGCAGTATTTT,CASSLDASSTDTQYF
-,TRBV20-1,TRBJ2-7,-,TGCAGTGCCCCGAGGAGGGAAGCACGGGAGCAGTACTTC,CSAPRREAREQYF
TRBD1,TRBV7-2,TRBJ2-5,few,TGTGCCAGCAGCTCCAACAGGGGTGCGGAGACCCAGTACTTC,CASSSNRGAETQYF
TRBD1,TRBV5-1,TRBJ2-7,few,TGCGCCAGCAGCTTGCAGACGACAGGGTTTTTCGAGCAGTACTTC,CASSLQTTGFFEQYF
-,TRBV20-1,TRBJ1-4,few,TGCAGTGCTAGAATTCCCGGGAAGGAAAAACTGTTTTTT,CSARIPGKEKLFF
-,TRBV14,TRBJ2-4,-,TGTGCCAGCAGCCAAGACAGTTTTGTGCCCAAAAACATTCAGTACTTC,CASSQDSFVPKNIQYF
-,TRBV5-1,TRBJ2-1,-,TGCGCCAGCAGCTCCGCCGGGAACTCCTACAATGAGCAGTTCTTC,CASSSAGNSYNEQFF
TRBD2,TRBV4-2,TRBJ2-7,few,TGTGCCAGCAGCCAAGCCCCTAGCGGGGACTACGAGCAGTACTTC,CASSQAPSGDYEQYF
TRBD2,TRBV4-2,TRBJ2-1,few,TGTGCCAGCAGCCAAGTTAGCGGGTTCTCCTACAATGAGCAGTTCTTC,CASSQVSGFSYNEQFF
-,TRBV20-1,TRBJ2-7,few,TGCAGTGCTGAGGAAGGGTTCTACGAGCAGTACTTC,CSAEEGFYEQYF
-,TRBV5-1,TRBJ2-3,-,TGCGCCAGCAGACCGCCCCTAAACACAGATACGCAGTATTTT,CASRPPLNTDTQYF
-,TRBV20-1,TRBJ2-1,many,TGCAGTGCTCGGACCATATCCTCCTACAATGAGCAGTTCTTC,CSARTISSYNEQFF
-,TRBV20-1,TRBJ2-1,few,TGCAGTGCTAGAGTCAGTAATAGCGAAGCCTACAATGAGCAGTTCTTC,CSARVSNSEAYNEQFF
TRBD1,TRBV7-2,TRBJ2-2,many,TGTGCCAGCAGCTTACGGACAGGAGCCACCGGGGAGCTGTTTTTT,CASSLRTGATGELFF
-,TRBV2,TRBJ2-5,-,TGTGCCAGCGCGGGACAGACTAAAGAGACCCAGTACTTC,CASAGQTKETQYF
-,TRBV20-1,TRBJ1-2,-,TGCAGTGCTAGTAACAGCTACTATGGCTACACCTTC,CSASNSYYGYTF
-,TRBV7-2,TRBJ1-5,few,TGTGCCAGCAGCTTACTACACATAAGGAGTCAGCCCCAGCATTTT,CASSLLHIRSQPQHF
-,TRBV12-3/TRBV12-4,TRBJ1-3,many,TGTGCCAGCAGTGGGGGGGGTTCGGGAAACACCATATATTTT,CASSGGGSGNTIYF
TRBD1,TRBV7-9,TRBJ2-3,-,TGTGCCAGCAATCGCGGGGCAGGGGGCGCGGCAGATACGCAGTATTTT,CASNRGAGGAADTQYF
-,TRBV18,TRBJ1-1,-,TGTGCCAGCTCACCATACCCGGGCGAGAACACTGAAGCTTTCTTT,CASSPYPGENTEAFF
TRBD1,TRBV20-1,TRBJ1-1,-,TGCAGTGCTAGACCAGGGGGAAACACTGAAGCTTTCTTT,CSARPGGNTEAFF
TRBD2,TRBV4-2,TRBJ2-5,few,TGTGCCAGCAGCCAGCCGGGACTAGCGGGGGGGACCCAGTACTTC,CASSQPGLAGGTQYF
-,TRBV4-2,TRBJ2-3,-,TGTGCCAGCAGCCAAGCGATCCGCGGGGGCCGTGATACGCAGTATTTT,CASSQAIRGGRDTQYF
TRBD1,TRBV20-1,TRBJ1-5,-,TGCAGTGCTCGACAGGGGAGCGGTCAGCCCCAGCATTTT,CSARQGSGQPQHF